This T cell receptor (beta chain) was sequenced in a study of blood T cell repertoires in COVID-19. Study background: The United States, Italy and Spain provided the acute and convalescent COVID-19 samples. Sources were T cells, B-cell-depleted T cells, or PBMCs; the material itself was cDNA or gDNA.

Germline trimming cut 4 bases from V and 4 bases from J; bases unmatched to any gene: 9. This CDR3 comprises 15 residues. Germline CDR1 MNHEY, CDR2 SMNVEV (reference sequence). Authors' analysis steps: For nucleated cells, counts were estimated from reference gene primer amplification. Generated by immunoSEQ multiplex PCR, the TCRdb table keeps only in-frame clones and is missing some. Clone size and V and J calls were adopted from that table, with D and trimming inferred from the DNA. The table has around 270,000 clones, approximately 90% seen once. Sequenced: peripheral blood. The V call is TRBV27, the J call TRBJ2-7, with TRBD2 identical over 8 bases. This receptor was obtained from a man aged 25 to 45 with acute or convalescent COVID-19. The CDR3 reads CASSSLGSGDYEQYF. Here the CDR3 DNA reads TGTGCCAGCAGTTCCCTTGGTAGCGGGGATTACGAGCAGTACTTC.